This T cell receptor beta chain was observed in a study of naive and memory T cell subsets. Study results and limitations: A few larger clonotypes appeared in naive repertoires, especially CD8, possibly memory cells re-expressing CD45RA. Over 95% of naive TCR sequences appeared only once after error correction, unlike memory subsets. Clonotypes are single alpha or beta chains, not paired receptors.

This clonotype showed up just a few times. The target antigen is unknown. Overnight CMV lysate stimulation of fresh PBMCs defined donor CMV status by CD4+ IFNgamma. With 3 bases removed from V and 3 bases from J, the gap between germline ends came to 10 bases. Per the germline V gene, CDR1 is MNHEY and CDR2 is SMNVEV (reference sequence). This CDR3 is 14 amino acids long. Both TRBC1 and TRBC2 were covered by a beta constant-region primer of two equimolar oligonucleotides. Nested alpha and beta constant-region primers with the SP2 primer drove four PCR rounds on ligated cDNA. A 12-nucleotide UMI and the SP2 primer were added to the cDNA 3' end by oligonucleotide ligation. MiXCR was run by TCRdb on the UMI-ligation and nested PCR reads, yielding one entry per CDR3 protein. The table includes over 100,000 distinct CDR3 sequences, more than 14% detected once.

The sequencing sample was made of naive CD8+ T cells from blood. This receptor was identified in a human donor in good health. The chain carries TRBV27 and TRBJ2-3; D ambiguous. CDR3 protein: CASSFVAETDTQYF. In DNA, the CDR3 is TGTGCCAGCAGTTTCGTGGCAGAAACAGATACGCAGTATTTT.